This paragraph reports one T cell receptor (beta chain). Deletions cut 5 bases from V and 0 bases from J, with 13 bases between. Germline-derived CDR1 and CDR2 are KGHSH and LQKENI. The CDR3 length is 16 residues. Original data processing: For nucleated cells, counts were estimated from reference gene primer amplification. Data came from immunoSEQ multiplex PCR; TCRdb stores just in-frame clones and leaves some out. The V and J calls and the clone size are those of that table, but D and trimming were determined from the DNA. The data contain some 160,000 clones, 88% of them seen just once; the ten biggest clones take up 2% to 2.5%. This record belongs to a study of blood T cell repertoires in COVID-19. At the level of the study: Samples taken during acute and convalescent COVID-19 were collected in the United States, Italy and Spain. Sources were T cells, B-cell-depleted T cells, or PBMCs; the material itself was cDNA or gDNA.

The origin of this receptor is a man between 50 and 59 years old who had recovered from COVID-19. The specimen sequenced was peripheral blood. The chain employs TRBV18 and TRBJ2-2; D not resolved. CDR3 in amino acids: CASSGQNPANTGELFF. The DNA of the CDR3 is TGTGCCAGCTCAGGGCAGAACCCCGCGAACACCGGGGAGCTGTTTTTT.